These 25 T cell receptor beta chains share one sample of origin, sequenced in a study of blood T cells in healthy people across ages. PCR was performed a second time for about 6 to 12 cycles using a sample-barcoded 5' primer and a J-beta primer mix. TCRdb independently ran MiXCR on the 5' RACE reads; one entry per CDR3 protein. The data hold roughly 930,000 distinct CDR3 sequences, with roughly 50% observed a single time. Sequencing was performed on blood. These receptors were obtained from a man aged 25 to 45 in good health.

The genes are TRBV18 and TRBJ1-1; 9 bases match TRBD1. Per germline, CDR1 KGHSH and CDR2 LQKENI. This CDR3 has 16 amino acids. V shed 4 bases, J shed 6 bases, and the junction held 12 bases outside the gene matches. DNA of the CDR3: TGTGCCAGCTCACTAAACAGGGGGCGGGTTTTCTCTGAAGCTTTCTTT. Translation gives CASSLNRGRVFSEAFF.

The rearrangement joins TRBV7-2 to TRBJ1-4; 8 bases line up with TRBD1. The CDR3 contains 15 residues. The germline V gene encodes CDR1 SGHTA and CDR2 FQGNSA. Trimming cost V 5 bases and J 8 bases; bases outside gene matches: 10. CDR3 residues: CASSKQGVGAEKLFF. As DNA, the CDR3 is TGTGCCAGCAGCAAACAGGGGGTTGGGGCGGAAAAACTGTTTTTT.

This clonotype was found a few times. The CDR3 reads CASSGGDRPIYEQYF. The CDR3 nucleotides are TGTGCCAGCAGTGGAGGGGACAGGCCCATCTACGAGCAGTACTTC. This chain joins TRBV6-5 and TRBJ2-7, with 8 bases that match TRBD1. J gave up 3 bases and V 5 bases, and 9 bases lay outside the gene matches. Germline-derived CDR1 and CDR2 are MNHEY and SVGAGI. CDR3 length equals 15 residues.

This clonotype was detected a few times. The genes are TRBV7-2 and TRBJ2-7; D not certain. The V end was cut by 6 bases, the J end by 6 bases, with 18 bases between. The length of the CDR3 is 14 residues. Germline CDR1 SGHTA, CDR2 FQGNSA. The CDR3 DNA is TGTGCCAGCAGTAGTTCCGGGCCTTCGGGCGAGCAGTACTTC. Amino acids: CASSSSGPSGEQYF. The variable domain in full, completed from reference TRBV7-2 and TRBJ2-7, reads GAGVSQSPSNKVTEKGKDVELRCDPISGHTALYWYRQSLGQGLEFLIYFQGNSAPDKSGLPSDRFSAERTGGSVSTLTIQRTQQEDSAVYLCASSSSGPSGEQYFGPGTRLTVT.

This clonotype was seen repeatedly, ten times or more. The chain has TRBV11-3 and TRBJ2-3, with 7 bases that match TRBD2. The junction had 6 bases not matched to a gene; V was cut back by 9 bases and J by 0 bases. CDR1 and CDR2 from the germline V gene are SGHNT and YENEEA. The CDR3 is 14 residues long. The CDR3 DNA sequence: TGTGCCAGTACCGGGGGGACTAGCACAGATACGCAGTATTTT. Translating gives CASTGGTSTDTQYF.

The chain has TRBV10-3 and TRBJ2-3; 8 positions match TRBD1. Trimming at V came to 2 bases and at J to 3 bases, leaving 10 bases not matched to a gene. This CDR3 comprises 17 residues. Germline V gene data show CDR1 as ENHRY and CDR2 as SYGVKD. CDR3 protein: CAISEGKRQGWTDTQYF. The CDR3 DNA is TGTGCCATCAGTGAGGGAAAAAGACAGGGGTGGACAGATACGCAGTATTTT.

The rearrangement uses TRBV25-1 and TRBJ2-5; D is unclear. CDR3 size: 14 residues. V lost 5 bases to trimming and J lost 1 base, with 11 bases between them. Germline V CDR1 and CDR2: MGHDK, SYGVNS. The CDR3 spells CASSPLWGQETQYF. The CDR3 DNA sequence: TGTGCCAGCAGTCCTCTCTGGGGCCAAGAGACCCAGTACTTC.

This clonotype was observed at least ten times. V and J are TRBV6-1 and TRBJ1-4; D call uncertain. Trimming left V 1 base short and J 1 base short, with 7 bases between. CDR3 size: 15 residues. Per germline, CDR1 MNHNS and CDR2 SASEGT. This chain's CDR3 is CASSEDEGTNEKLFF. The CDR3 region has the DNA TGTGCCAGCAGTGAAGACGAGGGAACTAATGAAAAACTGTTTTTT.

This clonotype appeared many times. In nucleotides, the CDR3 is TGTGCCAGCATCCCGAGACAGGGTAAAAATGAGCAGTTCTTC. Its translation: CASIPRQGKNEQFF. The gene calls are TRBV2 and TRBJ2-1, with TRBD1 matching over 7 bases. The V gene end was trimmed by 7 bases and the J gene end by 7 bases; junction bases not matched to a gene: 10. In germline, CDR1 is SNHLY, CDR2 FYNNEI. The CDR3 runs to 14 residues.

This clonotype came up many times. This chain joins TRBV7-2 and TRBJ2-5, with 9 bases matching TRBD2. This CDR3 region has 18 residues. Looked up from germline, CDR1 is SGHTA and CDR2 is FQGNSA. V gave up 5 bases and J gave up 7 bases; unmatched junction bases: 20. The DNA of the CDR3 is TGTGCCAGCAGCCTGAAGTCGCCTAGCGGGGTGCTTGGTGGGACCCAGTACTTC. It codes for CASSLKSPSGVLGGTQYF.

The V gene is TRBV19, the J gene TRBJ1-5; D possibly corresponds to TRBD1 (5 bases). The CDR3 spans 14 residues. V dropped 6 bases and J dropped 2 bases, with 11 bases sitting between them. Per germline, CDR1 LNHDA and CDR2 SQIVND (reference sequence). CDR3: CASRSGLGNQPQHF. CDR3 nucleotides: TGTGCCAGTAGGTCAGGGTTGGGCAATCAGCCCCAGCATTTT.

V and J are TRBV7-3 and TRBJ2-1; D possibly matches TRBD1 or TRBD2 (5 bases each). Per germline, CDR1 SGHTA and CDR2 FQGTGA. CDR3 size: 16 residues. V dropped 0 bases and J dropped 13 bases, with 22 bases sitting between them. The CDR3 reads CASSLTGNNLGETQFF. The DNA of the CDR3 is TGTGCCAGCAGCTTAACGGGGAACAATCTAGGGGAGACCCAGTTCTTC.

The chain joins TRBV6-4 to TRBJ2-1, with 7 nucleotides matching TRBD2. CDR1 and CDR2 (germline): MRHNA, SNTAGT. The J segment lost 0 bases and the V segment lost 0 bases, leaving 5 bases of the junction unmatched. The CDR3 covers 17 residues. The CDR3 spells CASSDSLADNSYNEQFF. As DNA, the CDR3 is TGTGCCAGCAGTGACTCTCTAGCGGATAACTCCTACAATGAGCAGTTCTTC.

The gene calls are TRBV20-1 and TRBJ1-6; no reliable D call. CDR1 is DFQATT and CDR2 is SNEGSKA in the germline V gene (reference sequence). Trimming removed 3 bases at V and 6 bases at J, with 12 bases between. This CDR3 has 14 residues. The CDR3 is CSASRGQANSPLHF. In nucleotides, the CDR3 is TGCAGTGCTAGCCGGGGTCAAGCTAATTCACCCCTCCACTTT.

This clonotype is a singleton in its sample. This chain joins TRBV20-1 and TRBJ2-3, with D possibly being TRBD2 (6 bases). From germline, CDR1 is DFQATT and CDR2 SNEGSKA (reference sequence). The CDR3 loop spans 14 amino acids. Trimming took off 3 bases at V and 0 bases at J, with 10 bases between the two ends. The CDR3 DNA follows: TGCAGTGCTAGGCGGGAATCTAGCACAGATACGCAGTATTTT. Its translation: CSARRESSTDTQYF.

This clonotype came up a few times. The genes are TRBV5-1 and TRBJ2-7; D is undetermined. V was cut by 0 bases and J by 3 bases, with 7 bases left in between. The CDR3 extends over 13 amino acids. Germline loops: CDR1 SGHRS, CDR2 YFSETQ. The CDR3 nucleotides are TGCGCCAGCAGCTTGGAGCCCCACTACGAGCAGTACTTC. As protein: CASSLEPHYEQYF.

The chain combines TRBV28 with TRBJ2-6, with no clear D. The ends were cut back, 4 bases at V and 0 bases at J, with 10 bases in the middle. CDR1 and CDR2 from the germline V gene are MDHEN and SYDVKM. The CDR3 is made up of 16 amino acids. CDR3 loop: CASSSGTPSGANVLTF. CDR3 in DNA: TGTGCCAGCAGTTCTGGAACCCCCTCTGGGGCCAACGTCCTGACTTTC.

The genes are TRBV4-2 and TRBJ1-6; D may be TRBD1 (5 bases). The CDR3 runs 15 residues. Germline V gives CDR1 LGHNA, CDR2 YNFKEQ. Trimming cost V 3 bases and J 5 bases, with 11 bases left between them. As DNA, the CDR3 is TGTGCCAGCAGCCAGGAGGGGCCGGATAATTCACCCCTCCACTTT. It encodes CASSQEGPDNSPLHF.

The CDR3 bases are TGTGCCAGCAGCCAAGACCCAGGGGGCGGAAACACCATATATTTT. Amino acid sequence: CASSQDPGGGNTIYF. The chain uses TRBV4-2 and TRBJ1-3, with 8 bases identical to TRBD1. Germline V gene sequence: CDR1 LGHNA, CDR2 YNFKEQ. The junction had 2 bases not matched to a gene; V was cut back by 0 bases and J by 4 bases. The CDR3 consists of 15 residues.

The V gene is TRBV11-2, the J gene TRBJ2-1, with 7 bases that match TRBD2. Germline CDR1 and CDR2: SGHAT and FQNNGV. CDR3 length equals 14 residues. J was trimmed by 4 bases and V by 2 bases; bases with no gene match: 2. CDR3 nucleotides: TGTGCCAGCAGCTTACGGCGGGGGTACAATGAGCAGTTCTTC. Protein: CASSLRRGYNEQFF. Supplemented by reference TRBV11-2 and TRBJ2-1, the full variable domain reads EAGVAQSPRYKIIEKRQSVAFWCNPISGHATLYWYQQILGQGPKLLIQFQNNGVVDDSQLPKDRFSAERLKGVDSTLKIQPAKLEDSAVYLCASSLRRGYNEQFFGPGTRLTVL.

This clonotype was seen ten or more times. The V call is TRBV7-9, the J call TRBJ2-6, with D possibly being TRBD1 (5 bases). CDR1 and CDR2 (germline): SEHNR, FQNEAQ (reference sequence). This CDR3 spans 15 amino acids. V was trimmed by 1 base and J by 2 bases, leaving 6 bases between them. In DNA, the CDR3 is TGTGCCAGCAGCTTAGAGGGGACTGGGGCCAACGTCCTGACTTTC. It yields the protein CASSLEGTGANVLTF.

This clonotype occurred a few times. This chain uses TRBV7-8 with TRBJ1-2; 9 bases line up with TRBD1. There are 13 residues in the CDR3. V lost 9 bases to trimming and J lost 5 bases; unmatched junction nucleotides: 7. Germline V gene sequence: CDR1 SGHVS, CDR2 FQNEAQ. CDR3 residues: CASRTGEGYGYTF. The CDR3 coding sequence is TGTGCCAGTCGGACAGGGGAGGGATATGGCTACACCTTC.

A few counts support this clonotype. The CDR3 sequence is CASTGDSRAPETQYF. In DNA form, the CDR3 reads TGTGCCAGCACCGGGGACAGTAGAGCTCCAGAGACCCAGTACTTC. J is TRBJ2-7 and V is TRBV7-9; 7 bases line up with TRBD1. The J call may not be correct, given that the DNA end is closer to TRBJ2-5. The CDR3 contains 15 residues. From germline, CDR1 is SEHNR and CDR2 FQNEAQ (reference sequence).

A note on this clonotype: This may be a read error: a much more frequent sequence differs by one nucleotide. This CDR3 is CASSARPSGVTNEQYF. The CDR3 DNA sequence: TGTGCCAGCAGCGCCCGCCCTAGCGGGGTGACGAATGAGCAGTACTTC. V is TRBV9 and J is TRBJ2-5; 9 bases fit TRBD2. Germline V gene lookup returns CDR1 SGDLS and CDR2 YYNGEE. Unmatched junction bases numbered 17, after V lost 3 bases and J lost 11 bases. There are 16 residues in the CDR3.

This chain uses TRBV5-1 with TRBJ1-2; no reliable D call. Trimming took off 4 bases at V and 1 base at J, with 17 bases between the two ends. The CDR3 has 16 residues. Germline values: CDR1 SGHRS, CDR2 YFSETQ. CDR3 bases: TGCGCCAGCAGCCCGGGGAGACGGGAGTTTAACTATGGCTACACCTTC. It codes for CASSPGRREFNYGYTF.